This section outlines one T cell receptor (beta chain) sequence together with its context. Its antigen is currently unknown. Unique molecular identifiers were added to individual cDNA molecules. Via MiXCR, TCRdb re-called the 5' RACE reads, giving one row per CDR3 protein. Of some 59,000 distinct CDR3 sequences in the sample, 8.7% were seen once. The data stem from a study of early T cells in non-severe SARS-CoV-2 infection. Study-wide background: Sequencing of bulk RNA from unsorted whole blood was done, without chain pairing. The study, taken as a whole, reports: VDJdb matching favored anti-spike CD8 responses, missing private and CD4 specificities.

The sequences come from whole blood, collected at baseline. The TCR comes from an adult who was a healthcare worker with PCR-confirmed SARS-CoV-2 infection or an uninfected control (not recorded which).

CDR3 nucleotides: TGTGCCAGCAGCCCACAGGGAACCTATGGCTACACCTTC. Residues: CASSPQGTYGYTF. The chain combines TRBV12-3 or TRBV12-4 with TRBJ1-2; TRBD1 is a possible D gene (6 bases). Trimming removed 6 bases from V and 4 bases from J, with 12 bases in between. The CDR3 is 13 amino acids.